This T cell receptor beta chain derives from a study of identical twins. TCRdb itself ran the 5' RACE reads through MiXCR, one entry per CDR3 protein. Of approximately 680,000 distinct CDR3 sequences in the sample, under 8.5% were seen once. The same data also contributed to another study, on yellow fever vaccine responses in identical twins.

The specimen sequenced was PBMCs. This TCR derives from a woman aged 18-30 years in good health.

CDR3 in DNA: TGTGCCAGCTCCTGGGGGGGGGGCCGGGCAGATACGCAGTATTTT. Translating gives CASSWGGGRADTQYF. The chain recombines TRBV28 with TRBJ2-3, with TRBD2 as a possible D gene (7 bases). There are 15 residues in the CDR3. V gave up 8 bases and J gave up 4 bases, with 19 bases separating them. Germline loops: CDR1 MDHEN, CDR2 SYDVKM.